The 31 T cell receptor beta chains listed next were all sequenced from one sample in a study of Tregs in tolerant kidney transplant recipients. Related graft donors supplied nonmyeloablative bone marrow transplants, and mixed chimerism was transient. Clones were sequenced by immunoSEQ multiplex PCR, and TCRdb holds only the in-frame ones, with some missing. Listed are 6,400 or so clones; roughly two fifths falls within the top ten. Sequencing was performed on CD8+ T cells from blood (PBMCs), taken 12 months after the transplant. These receptors all come from a human patient who received a combined kidney and bone marrow transplant. The graft donor may have contributed some T cells.

Note on this clone: The read finishes 3 residues shy of the CDR3 end, and the germline J gene is used to complete it. The chain recombines TRBV19 with TRBJ1-2, with no clear D. Germline values: CDR1 LNHDA, CDR2 SQIVND (reference sequence). The CDR3 runs to 13 residues. Trimming took 5 bases from V and 2 from J, leaving 9 bases between them. CDR3 DNA, as far as it was read: TGTGCCAGTAGTGAGGCAGTGAACTATGGC. This encodes CASSEAVNYG. The CDR3 in full is CASSEAVNYGYTF. The complete variable domain, with remaining parts taken from reference TRBV19 and TRBJ1-2, reads DGGITQSPKYLFRKEGQNVTLSCEQNLNHDAMYWYRQDPGQGLRLIYYSQIVNDFQKGDIAEGYSVSREKKESFPLTVTSAQKNPTAFYLCASSEAVNYGYTFGSGTRLTVV.

Concerning this clone: The CDR3 end is not reached by the read, which stops 3 residues before it; the germline J gene fills it in. This chain uses TRBV10-2 with TRBJ2-7; no clear D gene. Trimming shortened V by 5 bases and J by 0 bases, and 2 bases separated the two germline ends. The CDR3 is 11 residues long. The V gene's germline CDR1 is WSHSY and CDR2 SAAADI. CDR3 DNA (partial): TGCGCCAGCAGTCACTCCTACGAG. Amino acids: CASSHSYE. The whole CDR3 reads CASSHSYEQYF.

Concerning this clone itself: The read comes to an end 3 residues before the CDR3 does, leaving the germline J gene to fill in the end. The chain is built from TRBV2 and TRBJ2-5; TRBD1 aligns across 8 bases. CDR1 and CDR2 from the germline V gene are SNHLY and FYNNEI. The CDR3 is 15 residues long. The J segment lost 2 bases and the V segment lost 5 bases, leaving 7 bases of the junction unmatched. The part of the CDR3 DNA that was read is TGTGCCAGCAGTAACAGGGGGTTCGGGCAAGAGACC. Its translation is CASSNRGFGQET. The whole CDR3 is CASSNRGFGQETQYF. Variable domain in full (rest from reference TRBV2 and TRBJ2-5): EPEVTQTPSHQVTQMGQEVILRCVPISNHLYFYWYRQILGQKVEFLVSFYNNEISEKSEIFDDQFSVERPDGSNFTLKIRSTKLEDSAMYFCASSNRGFGQETQYFGPGTRLLVL.

On this clone itself: The read gets to within 3 residues of the CDR3 end, and the germline J gene fills in the rest. This chain connects TRBV2 to TRBJ2-7, with TRBD1 matching 8 bases. Germline CDR1 and CDR2: SNHLY and FYNNEI. CDR3 length: 14 amino acids. J lost 1 base, V lost 8 bases, and 7 bases had no gene match. The CDR3 reads CASRPQGASYEQYF. The CDR3 DNA, read in part, is TGTGCCAGCCGCCCGCAGGGGGCTTCCTACGAG.

About this clone itself: The read ends 3 residues early relative to the CDR3; the germline J gene fills the gap. V usage is TRBV4-1 and J usage is TRBJ2-2, with a tentative D call TRBD1 (6 bases). The V end lost 2 bases, the J end lost 6 bases, and 7 bases lay between the germline ends. Germline V gives CDR1 MGHRA, CDR2 YSYEKL. This CDR3 is 13 amino acids long. CDR3 DNA (partial): TGCGCCAGCAGCCAACACAGGGCCGGGGAG. Encoded protein: CASSQHRAGE. The complete CDR3 reads CASSQHRAGELFF.

Remarks on this clone: The CDR3 extends 3 residues past the end of the read, so its final part is completed from the germline J gene. The V and J genes are TRBV10-3 and TRBJ2-5; 10 nucleotides line up with TRBD2. Germline CDR1 reads ENHRY; CDR2 reads SYGVKD. J lost 5 bases, V lost 0 bases, and 9 bases had no gene match. The CDR3 is 17 amino acids. The CDR3 bases that were read are TGTGCCATCAGTGAGTCTTGGGCTAGCGGGAGCCACGAGACC. It encodes CAISESWASGSHET. The CDR3 as a whole reads CAISESWASGSHETQYF.

In the case of this clone: From the germline J gene comes the end of the CDR3, since the read stops 3 residues before it. The chain recombines TRBV5-4 with TRBJ2-7; 10 positions match TRBD1. The CDR3 runs to 15 residues. With 4 bases clipped from V and 2 bases from J, the junction kept 6 bases outside the gene matches. Germline V gene sequence: CDR1 SGHNT, CDR2 YYREEE (reference sequence). The CDR3 DNA, read in part, is TGTGCCAGCAGCCTTCGGACAGGGGGGGCCTACGAG. This translates into CASSLRTGGAYE. The CDR3 reads in full as CASSLRTGGAYEQYF.

On this clone itself: From the germline J gene comes the end of the CDR3, since the read stops 3 residues before it. The genes are TRBV4-1 and TRBJ2-3; TRBD1 might be the D (6 bases). V lost 0 bases and J 4 bases, leaving 11 bases between the germline ends. Germline V CDR1 and CDR2: MGHRA, YSYEKL. This CDR3 has 15 residues. The DNA read from the CDR3 is TGCGCCAGCAGCCAAGACAGGGGCAAGGCAGATACG. Amino acid sequence: CASSQDRGKADT. The CDR3 in full is CASSQDRGKADTQYF.

A word on this clone: The sequence runs out 3 residues before the end of the CDR3; the remainder is reconstructed from the germline J gene. The V gene is TRBV27, the J gene TRBJ2-1; D call uncertain. CDR3 length equals 15 residues. Trimming removed 5 bases from V and 4 bases from J, with 15 bases in between. Per germline, CDR1 MNHEY and CDR2 SMNVEV (reference sequence). The CDR3 bases that were read are TGTGCCAGCAGTCCTATGGGCGATACATACAATGAG. It specifies CASSPMGDTYNE. The CDR3 in its entirety is CASSPMGDTYNEQFF.

For this clone: The sequence runs out 3 residues before the end of the CDR3; the remainder is reconstructed from the germline J gene. V is TRBV5-8 and J is TRBJ2-3; TRBD2 might be the D (6 bases). The CDR3 covers 13 residues. Germline-derived CDR1 and CDR2 are SGHTS and YDEGEE. V dropped 4 bases and J dropped 4 bases, with 10 bases sitting between them. CDR3 residues: CASSTGLPDTQYF. CDR3 DNA, as far as it was read: TGTGCCAGCAGCACGGGACTTCCAGATACG.

About this clone: The DNA ends 3 residues before the CDR3 does, and the rest of the CDR3 is filled in from the germline J gene. The chain recombines TRBV20-1 with TRBJ1-5; no clear D gene. There are 17 residues in the CDR3. The ends were cut back, 1 base at V and 0 bases at J, with 16 bases in the middle. The V gene's germline CDR1 is DFQATT and CDR2 SNEGSKA (reference sequence). CDR3 sequence: CSARGTGLRYSNQPQHF. The sequenced CDR3 bases are TGCAGTGCTAGAGGCACGGGTCTGAGGTATAGCAATCAGCCC.

For this clone: The CDR3 extends 3 residues past the end of the read, so its final part is completed from the germline J gene. The chain is built from TRBV20-1 and TRBJ2-1; perhaps TRBD2 as D (5 bases). V lost 6 bases to trimming and J lost 8 bases, with 17 bases between them. In germline, CDR1 is DFQATT, CDR2 SNEGSKA (reference sequence). The CDR3 totals 13 residues. Incomplete CDR3 DNA: TGCAGTGCCCTGCCGGACTCGGCGGATGAG. Protein product: CSALPDSADE. The CDR3 in its entirety is CSALPDSADEQFF.

In regard to this clone: The read ends 3 residues before the CDR3 terminus; that terminus is restored from the germline J gene. This rearrangement joins TRBV30 to TRBJ1-2; perhaps TRBD1 as D (5 bases). This CDR3 has 14 amino acids. Trimming pared 3 bases from V and 3 bases from J, leaving 14 bases between. CDR1 is GTSNPN and CDR2 is SVGIG in the germline V gene (reference sequence). This CDR3 is CAWRPGGSDYGYTF. Incomplete CDR3 DNA: TGTGCCTGGAGGCCGGGGGGAAGTGACTATGGC.

About this clone: The CDR3 is cut off 3 residues early in the read; its end comes from the germline J gene. The chain links TRBV20-1 to TRBJ2-7; 9 nucleotides match TRBD1. CDR3 length: 14 residues. V was pared by 1 base and J by 2 bases, with 3 bases of the junction left unmatched. The V gene's germline CDR1 is DFQATT and CDR2 SNEGSKA (reference sequence). The CDR3 bases that were read are TGCAGTGCTAGAGGACAGGGGGTCCCCTACGAG. Encoded protein: CSARGQGVPYE. The CDR3, in full, reads CSARGQGVPYEQYF.

Concerning this clone itself: Read coverage stops 3 residues before the CDR3 terminus; the germline J gene supplies the remainder. The chain couples TRBV19 to TRBJ2-1; tentative D call: TRBD2 (7 bases). This CDR3 contains 15 residues. Germline assignment: CDR1 LNHDA and CDR2 SQIVND (reference sequence). V was trimmed by 1 base and J by 5 bases, leaving 12 bases between them. The part of the CDR3 DNA that was read is TGTGCCAGTAGTATAGGTAGGGGGGGACACAATGAG. It is translated as CASSIGRGGHNE. The whole CDR3 protein is CASSIGRGGHNEQFF. Together with reference TRBV19 and TRBJ2-1, the CDR3 gives the full variable domain: DGGITQSPKYLFRKEGQNVTLSCEQNLNHDAMYWYRQDPGQGLRLIYYSQIVNDFQKGDIAEGYSVSREKKESFPLTVTSAQKNPTAFYLCASSIGRGGHNEQFFGPGTRLTVL.

To note about this clone: The read ends 3 residues shy of where the CDR3 ends; the end is completed using the germline J gene. This rearrangement joins TRBV7-6 to TRBJ2-2, with a possible D match to TRBD1 (5 bases). The CDR3 runs to 12 residues. The germline V and J ends were trimmed by 5 bases and 7 bases, with 8 bases remaining between them. Germline loops: CDR1 SGHVS, CDR2 FNYEAQ. This chain's CDR3 is CASSQGNGELFF. The CDR3 bases that were read are TGTGCCAGCAGCCAGGGTAACGGGGAG.

Concerning this clone itself: Read data end 3 residues before the CDR3 end; the end is taken from the germline J gene. The chain joins TRBV19 to TRBJ1-5; D is possibly TRBD1 (6 bases). Germline lookup yields CDR1 LNHDA and CDR2 SQIVND (reference sequence). Between the trimmed V and J ends, which lost 3 bases and 7 bases, there was a span of 10 bases. CDR3 length equals 13 residues. CDR3 sequence reads: CASSIGGGQPQHF. The CDR3 bases that were read are TGTGCCAGTAGTATTGGAGGGGGACAGCCC.

In the case of this clone: Sequencing ends 3 residues short of the CDR3 end; the germline J gene provides the rest. The V call is TRBV2, the J call TRBJ1-6, with a weak D call TRBD1 (6 bases). Deletions cut 4 bases from V and 9 bases from J, with 19 bases between. Germline values: CDR1 SNHLY, CDR2 FYNNEI. This CDR3 has 16 residues. The CDR3 here is CASSVGQLFGISPLHF. CDR3 DNA (partial): TGTGCCAGCAGTGTAGGACAGCTATTTGGAATTTCACCC.

In regard to this clone: The sequenced fragment ends 3 residues before the CDR3 boundary, so the rest is inferred from the germline J gene. The genes are TRBV29-1 and TRBJ1-2; TRBD1 matches at 10 bases. From germline, CDR1 is SQVTM and CDR2 ANQGSEA. This CDR3 has 12 amino acids. The CDR3 is CSVADRGRGYTF. The CDR3 DNA, read in part, is TGCAGCGTAGCTGACAGGGGGCGAGGC.

Regarding this clone: The read terminates 3 residues ahead of where the CDR3 ends, so the germline J gene completes it. The chain carries TRBV5-1 and TRBJ2-5, with 11 positions matching TRBD2. This CDR3 has 16 residues. J was trimmed by 4 bases and V by 2 bases; bases with no gene match: 7. Germline V lookup: CDR1 SGHRS, CDR2 YFSETQ. The DNA read from the CDR3 is TGCGCCAGCAGCTTCTTTGGGACTAGCGGTGGAGAGACC. This sequence encodes CASSFFGTSGGET. The full-length CDR3 reads as CASSFFGTSGGETQYF.

About this clone: The CDR3 end falls 3 residues outside the read, so it is completed with the germline J gene. This sequence joins TRBV5-1 and TRBJ2-1; TRBD2 agrees at 14 bases. This CDR3 is 19 amino acids long. Germline-derived CDR1 and CDR2 are SGHRS and YFSETQ. V was pared by 4 bases and J by 3 bases, with 12 bases of the junction left unmatched. This chain's CDR3 is CASSQAGTSGSFYYNEQFF. The part of the CDR3 DNA that was read is TGCGCCAGCAGCCAAGCCGGGACTAGCGGGAGCTTCTACTACAATGAG.

Worth noting for this clone: The sequence runs out 3 residues before the end of the CDR3; the remainder is reconstructed from the germline J gene. The rearrangement links TRBV20-1 to TRBJ1-4; D possibly corresponds to TRBD1 (5 bases). V was cut by 0 bases and J by 2 bases, with 10 bases left in between. This CDR3 comprises 15 residues. The germline gives CDR1 DFQATT, CDR2 SNEGSKA (reference sequence). Here the CDR3 reads CSARDRRQTNEKLFF. The sequenced part of the CDR3 DNA is TGCAGTGCTAGAGATAGGAGACAGACTAATGAAAAA.

According to its frequency, this clone is hyperexpanded (1% or more). The CDR3 is cut off 3 residues early in the read; its end comes from the germline J gene. V usage is TRBV19 and J usage is TRBJ2-5, with no clear D. The germline CDR1 and CDR2 sequences are LNHDA and SQIVND (reference sequence). V lost 3 bases to trimming and J lost 2 bases, with 7 bases between them. CDR3 length: 13 amino acids. CDR3 DNA (partial): TGTGCCAGTAGTATGGCACAGCAAGAGACC. Translating it yields CASSMAQQET. The entire CDR3 protein is CASSMAQQETQYF. Together with reference TRBV19 and TRBJ2-5, the CDR3 gives the full variable domain: DGGITQSPKYLFRKEGQNVTLSCEQNLNHDAMYWYRQDPGQGLRLIYYSQIVNDFQKGDIAEGYSVSREKKESFPLTVTSAQKNPTAFYLCASSMAQQETQYFGPGTRLLVL.

A word on this clone: A junction boundary mismatches the germline segment, possibly from a read error. The CDR3 goes on 3 residues after the read ends, and that part is filled in from the germline J gene. This rearrangement joins TRBV7-7 to TRBJ2-1; a possible D gene is TRBD1 (6 bases). The germline gives CDR1 SSHAT, CDR2 FNYEAQ (reference sequence). The CDR3 covers 15 residues. The sequenced part of the CDR3 DNA is TGTGCTAGCAGCCCCAGAGGGGGAAGAGTCAATGAG. Its protein is CASSPRGGRVNE. The entire CDR3 reads CASSPRGGRVNEQFF.

As regards this clone: The read finishes 3 residues shy of the CDR3 end, and the germline J gene is used to complete it. The rearrangement uses TRBV7-9 and TRBJ1-1, with 7 bases that match TRBD1. The CDR3 sequence is 12 residues long. Germline V gene data show CDR1 as SEHNR and CDR2 as FQNEAQ (reference sequence). The CDR3 bases that were read are TGTGCCAGCAGCTTGGACAGGTCCGGG. This translates into CASSLDRSG. The entire CDR3 is CASSLDRSGAFF.

A note on this clone: Sequencing ends 3 residues short of the CDR3 end; the germline J gene provides the rest. The chain couples TRBV5-6 to TRBJ1-3; D unresolved. The CDR3 consists of 14 residues. Trimming left V 3 bases short and J 4 bases short, with 11 bases between. Germline V CDR1 and CDR2: SGHDT, YYEEEE. CDR3: CASSSRHAGNTIYF. CDR3 DNA (partial): TGTGCCAGCAGCTCGCGACACGCCGGAAACACC.

In the case of this clone: The CDR3 end is not reached by the read, which stops 3 residues before it; the germline J gene fills it in. The rearrangement links TRBV6-1 to TRBJ2-7; 7 bases align to TRBD2. CDR1 and CDR2 from the germline V gene are MNHNS and SASEGT. Trimming removed 2 bases from V and 3 bases from J; junction bases left unmatched: 10. The CDR3 has 16 residues. CDR3 DNA (partial): TGTGCCAGCAGTGAATTTAGGATCCTAGCGGACTACGAG. Translating gives CASSEFRILADYE. The full CDR3 is CASSEFRILADYEQYF.

As concerns this clone: The read ends 3 residues shy of where the CDR3 ends; the end is completed using the germline J gene. The chain couples TRBV29-1 to TRBJ2-1; TRBD2 aligns across 7 bases. CDR1 is SQVTM and CDR2 is ANQGSEA in the germline V gene. The CDR3 runs to 13 residues. The J segment lost 8 bases and the V segment lost 7 bases, leaving 11 bases of the junction unmatched. Partial CDR3 DNA: TGCAGCGCCCACGGGGGGTACGGTTATGAG. It specifies CSAHGGYGYE. The CDR3 reads in full as CSAHGGYGYEQFF.

The CDR3 region is CASSLAVRRHYEQYF. The sequenced part of the CDR3 DNA is TGTGCCAGCAGCTTGGCGGTTCGTAGACATTACGAG. The V and J genes are TRBV5-6 and TRBJ2-7; D gene unclear. Coverage ceases 3 residues before the CDR3 finishes, and the germline J gene fills in the end. In germline, CDR1 is SGHDT, CDR2 YYEEEE. V was trimmed by 0 bases and J by 4 bases, leaving 14 bases between them. CDR3 length: 15 residues.

Remarks on this clone: The read ends 3 residues early relative to the CDR3; the germline J gene fills the gap. The chain employs TRBV19 and TRBJ2-7, with TRBD1 matching 10 bases. Looked up from germline, CDR1 is LNHDA and CDR2 is SQIVND (reference sequence). The CDR3 spans 14 residues. V shed 5 bases and J 3 bases; nucleotides not matched to a gene: 4. This chain's CDR3 is CASSSRTGGYEQYF. The covered CDR3 bases are TGTGCCAGTAGTTCCCGGACAGGGGGCTACGAG.

About this clone itself: Read coverage stops 3 residues before the CDR3 terminus; the germline J gene supplies the remainder. The rearrangement uses TRBV7-3 and TRBJ1-2; D is uncertain. V was trimmed by 5 bases and J by 4 bases, leaving 11 bases between them. CDR1 is SGHTA and CDR2 is FQGTGA in the germline V gene. The CDR3 spans 13 residues. CDR3 residues: CASSAQGGYGYTF. The sequenced CDR3 bases are TGTGCCAGCAGCGCGCAAGGCGGCTATGGC.